Sequencing of this TCR beta chain was carried out in a study of cytomegalovirus exposure and HLA in healthy donors. Study information: From about 200 million T cells, an earlier analysis saw 90 million to 130 million unique TCR beta sequences. Regarding the study as a whole: Per a later analysis, under 20,000 TCR beta sequences showed association with HLA alleles at 0.05 false discovery rate. Among the sequence variants, a highly shared cluster was likely an artifact of sequencing.

Per the germline V gene, CDR1 is MNHEY and CDR2 is SVGAGI. Trimming stripped 2 bases from V and 7 bases from J, with 9 bases between. CDR3 size: 12 residues. 13 Jbeta primers and 60 Vbeta primers were used for the PCR. Libraries were prepared by immunoSEQ multiplex PCR; TCRdb keeps only in-frame clonotypes and omits some of them. The sample records roughly 140,000 clones, around 60% being singletons. As for this clone: Its antigen is as yet unknown.

The clonotype was recovered from a woman aged 60-75 years in good health and CMV-seropositive. The material sequenced was PBMCs. This chain connects TRBV6-5 to TRBJ2-7; possible D gene TRBD2, 6 bases. In DNA form, the CDR3 reads TGTGCCAGCAGTTACGACGGGGGAGAGCAGTACTTC. Amino acid sequence: CASSYDGGEQYF.